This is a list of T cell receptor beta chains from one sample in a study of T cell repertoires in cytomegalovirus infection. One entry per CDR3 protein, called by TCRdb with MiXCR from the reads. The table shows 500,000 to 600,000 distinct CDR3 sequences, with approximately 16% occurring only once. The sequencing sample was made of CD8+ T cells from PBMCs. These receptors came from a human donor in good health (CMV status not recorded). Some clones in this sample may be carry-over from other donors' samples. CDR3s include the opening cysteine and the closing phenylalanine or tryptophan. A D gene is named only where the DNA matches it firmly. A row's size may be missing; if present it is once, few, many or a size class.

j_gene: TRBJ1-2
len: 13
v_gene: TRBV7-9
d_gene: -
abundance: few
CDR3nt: TGTGCCAGCAGCTTAGGCAACACGTATGGCTACACCTTC
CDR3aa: CASSLGNTYGYTF

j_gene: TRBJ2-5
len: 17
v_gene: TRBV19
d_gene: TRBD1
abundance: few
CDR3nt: TGTGCCAGTAGGGGGACAGGGCAACAAGAACTCCAAGAGACCCAGTACTTC
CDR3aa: CASRGTGQQELQETQYF

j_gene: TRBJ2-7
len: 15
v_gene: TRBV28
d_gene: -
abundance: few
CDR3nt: TGTGCCAGCCGCCCCCGCACGGGGGGCCGACACGAGCAGTACTTC
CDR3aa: CASRPRTGGRHEQYF

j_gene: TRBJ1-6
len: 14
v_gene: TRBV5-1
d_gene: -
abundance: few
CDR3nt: TGCGCCAGCAGCTTGAGGAGACAGGATTCACCCCTCCACTTT
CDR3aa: CASSLRRQDSPLHF

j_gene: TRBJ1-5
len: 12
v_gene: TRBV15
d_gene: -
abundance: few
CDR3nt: TGTGCCACCAGCAGTCGCAATCAGCCCCAGCATTTT
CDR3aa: CATSSRNQPQHF

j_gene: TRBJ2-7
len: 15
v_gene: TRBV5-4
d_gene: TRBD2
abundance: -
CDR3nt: TGTGCCAGCAGCTACCTAGCGGGACAAGGCTACGAGCAGTACTTC
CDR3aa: CASSYLAGQGYEQYF

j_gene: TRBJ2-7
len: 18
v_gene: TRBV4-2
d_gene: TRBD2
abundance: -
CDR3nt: TGTGCCAGCAGCCAAGATATAGCGGCTAGCGGGAGCCCCTACGAGCAGTACTTC
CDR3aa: CASSQDIAASGSPYEQYF

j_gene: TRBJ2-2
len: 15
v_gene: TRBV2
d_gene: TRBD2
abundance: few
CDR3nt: TGTGCCAGCAGTCCCGGGGGGTCGGCCACCGGGGAGCTGTTTTTT
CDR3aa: CASSPGGSATGELFF

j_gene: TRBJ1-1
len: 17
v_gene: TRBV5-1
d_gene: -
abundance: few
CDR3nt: TGCGCCAGCAGCTCGTCCCCAGAGCCCTCGGAAAACACTGAAGCTTTCTTT
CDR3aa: CASSSSPEPSENTEAFF

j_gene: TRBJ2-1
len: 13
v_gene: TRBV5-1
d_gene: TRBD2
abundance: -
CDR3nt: TGCGCCAGCCAACTAGCGGGGGGGCCGTGGCAGTTCTTC
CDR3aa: CASQLAGGPWQFF

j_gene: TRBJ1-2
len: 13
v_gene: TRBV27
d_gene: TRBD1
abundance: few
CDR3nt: TGTGCCAGCAGGAACAGGGGAAACTATGGCTACACCTTC
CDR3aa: CASRNRGNYGYTF

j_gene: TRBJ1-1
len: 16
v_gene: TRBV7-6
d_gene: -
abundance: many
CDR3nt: TGTGCCAGCAGCGACCGACACGGGTGGATAGACACTGAAGCTTTCTTT
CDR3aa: CASSDRHGWIDTEAFF

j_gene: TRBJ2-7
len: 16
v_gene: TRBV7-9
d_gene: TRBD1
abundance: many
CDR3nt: TGTGCCAGCAGCTCCCCCGGGACAGGGGCGGCCTACGAGCAGTACTTC
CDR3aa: CASSSPGTGAAYEQYF

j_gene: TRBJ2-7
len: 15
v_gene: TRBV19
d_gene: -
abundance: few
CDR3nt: TGTGCCAGTAGTCTCCAGGGCGCCGCCCTCTACGAGCAGTACTTC
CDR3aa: CASSLQGAALYEQYF

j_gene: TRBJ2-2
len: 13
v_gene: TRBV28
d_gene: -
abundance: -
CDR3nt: TGTGCCACCAGGTCGTCGCGGGTGAGGGAGCTGTTTTTT
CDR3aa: CATRSSRVRELFF

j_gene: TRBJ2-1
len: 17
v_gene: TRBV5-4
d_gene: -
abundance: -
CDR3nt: TGTGCCAGCAGCCGGCCCGGGACACCGAGCTCCTACAATGAGCAGTTCTTC
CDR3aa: CASSRPGTPSSYNEQFF

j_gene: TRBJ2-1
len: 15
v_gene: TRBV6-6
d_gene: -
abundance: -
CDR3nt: TGTGCCAGCAGTTACTCGGGCGGGGTTAGCGATGAGCAGTTCTTC
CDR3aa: CASSYSGGVSDEQFF

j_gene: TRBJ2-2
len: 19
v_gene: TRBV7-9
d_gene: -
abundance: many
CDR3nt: TGTGCCAGCAGCTTAGGATTGGCAGGGACCTATGGGAACACCGGGGAGCTGTTTTTT
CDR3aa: CASSLGLAGTYGNTGELFF

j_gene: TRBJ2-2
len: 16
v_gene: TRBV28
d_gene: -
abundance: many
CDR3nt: TGTGCCAGCAGTCTGGGCCGGGATCTATCCACCGGGGAGCTGTTTTTT
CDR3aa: CASSLGRDLSTGELFF

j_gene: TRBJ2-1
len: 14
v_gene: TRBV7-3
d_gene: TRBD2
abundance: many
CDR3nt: TGTGCCAGCAGCTTAGGGGGACTAGAAATTGAGCAGTTCTTC
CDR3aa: CASSLGGLEIEQFF

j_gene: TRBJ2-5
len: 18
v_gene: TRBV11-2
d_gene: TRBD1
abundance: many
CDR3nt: TGTGCCAGCAGCTTAGATCCGGGACAGGGGGCCATCCAAGAGACCCAGTACTTC
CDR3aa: CASSLDPGQGAIQETQYF

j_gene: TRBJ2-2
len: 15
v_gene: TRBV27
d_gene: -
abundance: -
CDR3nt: TGTGCCAGCAGTGGCAGGGCCCAGAACACCGGGGAGCTGTTTTTT
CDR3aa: CASSGRAQNTGELFF

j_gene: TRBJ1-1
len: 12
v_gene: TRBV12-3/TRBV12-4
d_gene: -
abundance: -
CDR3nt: TGTGCCAGCAGTTTACCCCGGGCTGAAGCTTTCTTT
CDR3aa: CASSLPRAEAFF

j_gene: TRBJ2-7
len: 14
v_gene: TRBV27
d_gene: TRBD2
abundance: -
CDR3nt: TGTGCCAGCAGACCTATAGCGGGTATCTACGAGCAGTACTTC
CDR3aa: CASRPIAGIYEQYF

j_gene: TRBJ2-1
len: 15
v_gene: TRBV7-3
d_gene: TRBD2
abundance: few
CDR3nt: TGTGCCAGCAGCACCGGACTAGCGGGATATAATGAGCAGTTCTTC
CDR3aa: CASSTGLAGYNEQFF